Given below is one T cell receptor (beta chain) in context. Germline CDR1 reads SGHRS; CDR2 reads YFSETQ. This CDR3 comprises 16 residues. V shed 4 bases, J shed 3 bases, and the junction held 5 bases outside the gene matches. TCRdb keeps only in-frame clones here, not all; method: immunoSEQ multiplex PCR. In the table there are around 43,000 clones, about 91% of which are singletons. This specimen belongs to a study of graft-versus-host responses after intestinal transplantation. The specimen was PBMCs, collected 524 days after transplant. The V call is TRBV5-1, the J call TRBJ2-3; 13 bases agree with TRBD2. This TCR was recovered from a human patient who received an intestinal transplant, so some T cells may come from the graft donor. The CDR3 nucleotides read TGCGCCAGCAGCCCGGGACTAGCGGGAAGGACAGATACGCAGTATTTT. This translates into CASSPGLAGRTDTQYF.